This note documents a single TCR beta chain sequence. The sample is drawn from a study of blood T cell repertoires in COVID-19. Study in general: Whether acute or convalescent, the COVID-19 samples came from the United States, Italy and Spain. PBMCs, B-cell-depleted T cells, or T cells were the source of the cDNA or gDNA that made up the material.

Looked up from germline, CDR1 is SNHLY and CDR2 is FYNNEI. The CDR3 covers 14 residues. Germline trimming cut 6 bases from V and 0 bases from J; bases unmatched to any gene: 5. Original data processing: Amplification with reference gene primers provided the estimates of nucleated cell counts. TCRdb's table, derived via immunoSEQ multiplex PCR, lists solely in-frame clones and lacks some. Clone size and the V and J calls come from that table; the DNA yielded D and trimming. The sample lists some 160,000 clones, about 90% occurring once. V usage is TRBV2 and J usage is TRBJ2-7, with 7 bases aligning to TRBD2. The source of this sequence is a woman in her seventies with acute or convalescent COVID-19. The specimen was peripheral blood. The CDR3 protein is CASSRRTSSYEQYF. The CDR3 nucleotides read TGTGCCAGCAGCCGTCGGACTAGCTCCTACGAGCAGTACTTC.